Below, 8 T cell receptor beta chains from the same sample are listed, as sequenced in a study of tumor and adjacent non-tumor tissue in lung cancer. The library came from three nested PCR rounds adapted from ARM-PCR protocols. Each CDR3 protein is one row after TCRdb ran MiXCR on the multiplex PCR reads. The profile shows about 110,000 distinct CDR3 sequences, 60% to 80% of them singletons. This sample's RNA came from whole unsorted tissue. Distant lung tissue was collected more than 3 cm away from the tumor edge. The sequenced sample was distant non-tumor lung tissue. These receptors all come from a man aged 55 to 70 with non-small cell lung cancer.

In the case of this clonotype: The junction does not match germline at one end; this may be a read error. The chain uses TRBV6-2 or TRBV6-3 and TRBJ2-1; 9 nucleotides match TRBD2. This CDR3 spans 16 amino acids. Germline CDR1 reads MNHEY; CDR2 reads SVGEGT. This CDR3 is CASSTPIIAGDSEEFF. DNA for the CDR3: TGTGCCAGCAGCACCCCGATAATAGCGGGAGACAGTGAGGAGTTCTTC.

This clonotype has ten or more counts. This chain links TRBV12-3 or TRBV12-4 with TRBJ2-1, with TRBD2 identical over 7 bases. The CDR3 runs 13 residues. The trim removed 5 bases at V and 8 bases at J, leaving 6 bases unmatched. The CDR3 here is CASSGLVLYEQFF. CDR3 bases: TGTGCCAGCAGTGGACTAGTTCTTTATGAGCAGTTCTTC.

As regards this clonotype: Germline is not matched at one junction end, which may reflect a read error. The chain recombines TRBV11-1 with TRBJ2-5, with D possibly TRBD2 on 5 matching bases. CDR1 is SGHAT and CDR2 is FQDESV in the germline V gene (reference sequence). The CDR3 runs to 19 residues. The CDR3: CASMYAPGVYSGLQETQYF. The CDR3 bases are TGTGCCAGCATGTACGCCCCAGGCGTATATTCAGGACTCCAAGAGACACAGTACTTC.

As for this clonotype: This may be a read error: a much more frequent sequence differs by one nucleotide. The CDR3 DNA reads as TGCGGTGCTAGAGTGGGGGTAGAGCAGTTCTTC. Translated: CGARVGVEQFF. This chain uses TRBV20-1 with TRBJ2-1, with D possibly called TRBD1 or TRBD2 (5 bases each). Germline-derived CDR1 and CDR2 are DFQATT and SNEGSKA (reference sequence). CDR3 size: 11 residues.

J is TRBJ2-2 and V is TRBV5-1, with TRBD2 identical over 7 bases. Trimming removed 2 bases from V and 4 bases from J; junction bases left unmatched: 8. Germline assignment: CDR1 SGHRS and CDR2 YFSETQ. This CDR3 region has 16 residues. The CDR3 DNA is TGCGCCAGCAGCTTCGACGGGGGGATTGGCACCGGGGAGCTGTTTTTT. Amino acid sequence: CASSFDGGIGTGELFF.

This chain connects TRBV4-2 to TRBJ2-2; no clear D gene. V gave up 9 bases and J gave up 6 bases, with 14 bases separating them. The V gene's germline CDR1 is LGHNA and CDR2 YNFKEQ. The CDR3 contains 13 residues. CDR3 sequence: CASRQDDSGELFF. CDR3 bases: TGTGCCAGTAGACAAGATGACTCCGGGGAGCTGTTTTTT.

On this clonotype itself: This could be a read error, since a much larger clone is one nucleotide away. This chain connects TRBV12-3 or TRBV12-4 to TRBJ2-1; 11 bases agree with TRBD2. The CDR3 covers 16 residues. With 0 bases clipped from V and 8 bases from J, the junction kept 6 bases outside the gene matches. The CDR3 loop reads CASSLAPGLADHEQFF. The DNA for the CDR3 is TGTGCCAGCAGTTTAGCCCCGGGACTAGCGGATCATGAGCAGTTCTTC.

A note on this clonotype: Possible read error: a much larger clone is one base away. The V call is TRBV12-3 or TRBV12-4, the J call TRBJ2-7; D could derive from TRBD1 or TRBD2 (6 bases each). The V end was cut by 3 bases, the J end by 5 bases, with 11 bases between. The CDR3 runs to 13 residues. The DNA for the CDR3 is TGTGCCAGCAGTTTGGGGGGCAGGCACGAGCAGTACTTC. Its protein product is CASSLGGRHEQYF.